What follows describes a single TCR beta chain. Study processing details: Amplification from reference gene primers served as the basis for estimated nucleated cell counts. Profiled with immunoSEQ multiplex PCR; TCRdb holds only in-frame clones, not every one. V, J and clone size were drawn from that table, and D and trimming were deduced from the DNA. Among about 160,000 clones listed, about 74% were seen once. Trimming removed 0 bases from V and 1 base from J, with 23 bases in between. This CDR3 comprises 20 residues. CDR1 is KGHDR, CDR2 SFDVKD, per germline. The data originate from a study of blood T cell repertoires in COVID-19. The wider study: The United States, Italy and Spain provided the acute and convalescent COVID-19 samples. T cells, B-cell-depleted T cells, or PBMCs provided the cDNA or gDNA that served as material.

V and J are TRBV24-1 and TRBJ2-5; D might be TRBD1 (6 bases). The sequence was obtained from a man in his sixties with acute or convalescent COVID-19. Sequences were obtained from peripheral blood. CDR3: CATSDLLRGLGHSTQETQYF. CDR3 DNA sequence: TGTGCCACCAGTGATTTGTTGAGGGGGTTGGGACACAGTACCCAAGAGACCCAGTACTTC.